These 27 T cell receptor beta chains came from one sample sequenced in a study of T cell responses to AZD1222 COVID-19 vaccine. Libraries were prepared by immunoSEQ multiplex PCR; TCRdb keeps only in-frame clonotypes and omits some of them. The sample holds about 94,000 clones, roughly 88% seen once. The sample here was peripheral blood, taken on day 0 of AZD1222 vaccination. The source of these receptors is an adult in good health.

The chain combines TRBV19 with TRBJ1-5, with 7 bases matching TRBD1. V was pared by 7 bases and J by 6 bases, with 12 bases of the junction left unmatched. From germline, CDR1 is LNHDA and CDR2 SQIVND (reference sequence). The CDR3 has 15 amino acids. The CDR3 loop is CASTLDRTSGQPQHF. The CDR3 nucleotides are TGTGCCAGTACCCTGGACAGGACTTCGGGTCAGCCCCAGCATTTT.

The chain couples TRBV9 to TRBJ1-1; no definite D call. There are 13 residues in the CDR3. V lost 6 bases to trimming and J lost 0 bases, with 9 bases between them. The V gene's germline CDR1 is SGDLS and CDR2 YYNGEE. CDR3 nucleotides: TGTGCCAGCAACGCGGTCATGAACACTGAAGCTTTCTTT. It encodes CASNAVMNTEAFF.

This chain connects TRBV28 to TRBJ2-5; 10 bases map to TRBD1. The CDR3 length is 13 residues. CDR1 is MDHEN, CDR2 SYDVKM, per germline. The V gene end was trimmed by 6 bases and the J gene end by 5 bases; junction bases not matched to a gene: 3. CDR3 coding DNA: TGTGCCAGCAGAACGACAGGGGGCGAGACCCAGTACTTC. Its protein is CASRTTGGETQYF.

The rearrangement joins TRBV3-1 (or the pseudogene TRBV3-2) to TRBJ1-5, with TRBD1 as a possible D gene (6 bases). The germline CDR1 and CDR2 sequences are LGHDT and YNNKEL (reference sequence). This CDR3 contains 15 residues. V dropped 4 bases and J dropped 3 bases, with 13 bases sitting between them. DNA of the CDR3: TGTGCCAGCAGCCGTAGGGACACCCCCAATCAGCCCCAGCATTTT. As protein: CASSRRDTPNQPQHF.

The rearrangement links TRBV29-1 to TRBJ1-1; D may be TRBD1 (6 bases). This CDR3 is 15 amino acids long. Trimming took 5 bases from V and 1 from J, leaving 17 bases between them. Looked up from germline, CDR1 is SQVTM and CDR2 is ANQGSEA. The CDR3 DNA sequence: TGCAGCGTTATAATCACAGGGACCGAGAACACTGAAGCTTTCTTT. It translates to CSVIITGTENTEAFF.

V is TRBV28 and J is TRBJ2-4, with D uncertain. The CDR3 length is 15 residues. With 5 bases removed from V and 5 bases from J, the gap between germline ends came to 16 bases. The V gene's germline CDR1 is MDHEN and CDR2 SYDVKM. The CDR3 bases are TGTGCCAGCAGTCCCCATACGGATAAACAAAACATTCAGTACTTC. Translated: CASSPHTDKQNIQYF.

The CDR3 coding sequence is TGTGCCAGCAGCTCCACAGAGTATGACACTGAAGCTTTCTTT. It specifies CASSSTEYDTEAFF. This chain uses TRBV7-9 with TRBJ1-1; D unresolved. The V gene lost 4 bases and the J gene lost 3 bases, with 12 bases spanning the gap. Germline CDR1 is SEHNR and CDR2 is FQNEAQ (reference sequence). This CDR3 is built from 14 residues.

This clone was seen only a few times. The V gene is TRBV3-1 (or the pseudogene TRBV3-2), the J gene TRBJ2-7; 8 bases are shared with TRBD2. Germline values: CDR1 LGHDT, CDR2 YNNKEL (reference sequence). J lost 2 bases, V lost 0 bases, and 9 bases had no gene match. The CDR3 contains 17 residues. The CDR3 nucleotides are TGTGCCAGCAGCCAAGATTCGGGGGGGAGGCCTCCCTACGAGCAGTACTTC. Its translation: CASSQDSGGRPPYEQYF.

The chain has TRBV7-2 and TRBJ1-6, with TRBD1 as a possible D gene (6 bases). The CDR3 length is 17 residues. CDR1 is SGHTA, CDR2 FQGNSA, per germline. V dropped 4 bases and J dropped 12 bases, with 25 bases sitting between them. The CDR3 is CASSSLGTWGIIQPLHF. The CDR3 DNA follows: TGTGCCAGCAGCTCATTAGGGACATGGGGGATAATTCAACCCCTCCACTTT. Full variable domain (rest looked up from reference TRBV7-2 and TRBJ1-6): GAGVSQSPSNKVTEKGKDVELRCDPISGHTALYWYRQSLGQGLEFLIYFQGNSAPDKSGLPSDRFSAERTGGSVSTLTIQRTQQEDSAVYLCASSSLGTWGIIQPLHFGNGTRLTVT.

V gene TRBV12-3 or TRBV12-4 combines with J gene TRBJ1-1; 7 bases agree with TRBD1. Trimming took 2 bases from V and 9 from J; bases not matched to a gene: 0. CDR3 length: 11 amino acids. CDR3 nucleotides: TGTGCCAGCAGTTTAAGGGGGCAAGCTTTCTTT. This encodes CASSLRGQAFF.

The J gene is TRBJ1-6, the V gene TRBV28; 12 nucleotides align to TRBD1. The CDR3 spans 14 residues. V lost 7 bases and J lost 13; bases outside the gene matches: 8. Germline assignment: CDR1 MDHEN and CDR2 SYDVKM. The CDR3 nucleotides are TGTGCCAGCAATACCGGGACAGGGGGCTCCCCCCTCCACTTT. Translated: CASNTGTGGSPLHF.

The gene calls are TRBV7-6 and TRBJ1-2, with 8 bases lining up with TRBD1. CDR1 and CDR2 (germline): SGHVS, FNYEAQ. V was clipped by 4 bases and J by 2 bases; unmatched bases: 9. The CDR3 totals 16 residues. The CDR3 loop is CASSSEPGQGNYGYTF. Written as DNA, the CDR3 is TGTGCCAGCAGCTCAGAACCCGGACAGGGAAACTATGGCTACACCTTC. The full variable domain, with the rest looked up from reference TRBV7-6 and TRBJ1-2, is GAGVSQSPRYKVTKRGQDVALRCDPISGHVSLYWYRQALGQGPEFLTYFNYEAQQDKSGLPNDRFSAERPEGSISTLTIQRTEQRDSAMYRCASSSEPGQGNYGYTFGSGTRLTVV.

This sequence joins TRBV5-1 and TRBJ1-3, with D unresolved. With 0 bases removed from V and 2 bases from J, the gap between germline ends came to 6 bases. Looked up from germline, CDR1 is SGHRS and CDR2 is YFSETQ. This CDR3 spans 14 amino acids. The CDR3 region has the DNA TGCGCCAGCAGCTTGGAGCCACCTGGAAACACCATATATTTT. Encoded protein: CASSLEPPGNTIYF.

The J gene is TRBJ2-3, the V gene TRBV7-2; D not certain. The V end was cut by 2 bases, the J end by 8 bases, with 14 bases between. CDR1 and CDR2 (germline): SGHTA, FQGNSA. This CDR3 has 14 residues. Here the CDR3 reads CASSLTHISGTQYF. The CDR3 nucleotides are TGTGCCAGCAGCTTAACACATATCTCGGGTACGCAGTATTTT.

This chain joins TRBV25-1 and TRBJ1-6; 10 nucleotides align to TRBD1. Germline trimming cut 6 bases from V and 4 bases from J; bases unmatched to any gene: 6. CDR1 MGHDK and CDR2 SYGVNS come from the germline V gene. This CDR3 region has 16 residues. CDR3: CASRGQGRLYNSPLHF. CDR3 nucleotide sequence: TGTGCCAGCAGGGGACAGGGGCGTTTGTATAATTCACCCCTCCACTTT.

This sequence joins TRBV19 and TRBJ1-2; D not certain. Germline-derived CDR1 and CDR2 are LNHDA and SQIVND (reference sequence). The CDR3 has 16 amino acids. Trimming pared 3 bases from V and 5 bases from J, leaving 19 bases between. CDR3 protein: CASSISERTAQYGYTF. Written as DNA, the CDR3 is TGTGCCAGTAGTATTTCGGAGCGGACCGCCCAGTATGGCTACACCTTC.

The chain joins TRBV11-2 to TRBJ2-1, with 8 positions matching TRBD1. Unmatched junction bases numbered 7, after V lost 1 base and J lost 2 bases. CDR1 is SGHAT and CDR2 is FQNNGV in the germline V gene. CDR3 length equals 17 residues. CDR3 loop: CASSLVATGGAYNEQFF. The DNA of the CDR3 is TGTGCCAGCAGCTTAGTCGCTACAGGGGGAGCCTACAATGAGCAGTTCTTC.

This clone was detected once. This chain connects TRBV2 to TRBJ1-4, with TRBD1 as a possible D gene (5 bases). The CDR3 runs to 14 residues. CDR1 and CDR2 (germline): SNHLY, FYNNEI. V was clipped by 1 base and J by 10 bases, with 13 bases between them. CDR3 coding DNA: TGTGCCAGCAGTGAAGGGGGCGGAGGGAGAAAACTGTTTTTT. Translated: CASSEGGGGRKLFF.

CDR3 residues: CASRTGQGENYGYTF. CDR3 DNA: TGTGCCAGCAGGACGGGACAGGGAGAGAACTATGGCTACACCTTC. The chain has TRBV6-5 and TRBJ1-2; 9 bases are shared with TRBD1. This CDR3 has 15 amino acids. V gave up 6 bases and J gave up 2 bases; unmatched junction bases: 7. Germline CDR1 is MNHEY and CDR2 is SVGAGI.

The J gene is TRBJ2-7, the V gene TRBV2; D uncertain. The germline CDR1 and CDR2 sequences are SNHLY and FYNNEI. With 4 bases removed from V and 4 bases from J, the gap between germline ends came to 5 bases. This CDR3 region has 11 residues. The CDR3 DNA reads TGTGCCAGCAGTGGGTTTTACGAGCAGTACTTC. Translating it yields CASSGFYEQYF.

The rearrangement links TRBV5-1 to TRBJ1-5; 8 bases are shared with TRBD1. Germline V gene lookup returns CDR1 SGHRS and CDR2 YFSETQ. CDR3 size: 14 residues. Trimming took 0 bases from V and 7 from J; bases not matched to a gene: 3. The CDR3 spells CASSLVTGEQPQHF. For the CDR3, the DNA is TGCGCCAGCAGCTTGGTGACAGGGGAACAGCCCCAGCATTTT.

DNA of the CDR3: TGCGCCAGCAGCGAGGGACTTGGCCCGGGGGAAAAACTGTTTTTT. This encodes CASSEGLGPGEKLFF. The chain couples TRBV5-1 to TRBJ1-4, with D perhaps matching TRBD1 (5 bases). The V gene lost 4 bases and the J gene lost 8 bases, with 18 bases spanning the gap. CDR3 length: 15 amino acids. The V gene's germline CDR1 is SGHRS and CDR2 YFSETQ.

V gene TRBV5-4 combines with J gene TRBJ1-6, with D perhaps TRBD1 (6 bases). V was trimmed by 2 bases and J by 5 bases, leaving 11 bases between them. Germline CDR1 and CDR2: SGHNT and YYREEE (reference sequence). The CDR3 runs to 15 residues. CDR3 protein: CASSLQGEDNSPLHF. CDR3 nucleotide sequence: TGTGCCAGCAGCTTACAGGGAGAAGATAATTCACCCCTCCACTTT.

This clone showed up just a few times. The gene calls are TRBV5-1 and TRBJ1-2, with TRBD1 identical over 9 bases. V trimming: 4 bases; J trimming: 2 bases; junction bases outside the gene matches: 3. The length of the CDR3 is 14 residues. Germline CDR1 SGHRS, CDR2 YFSETQ. The DNA for the CDR3 is TGCGCCAGCAGCCAGGGACAGGGCAACTATGGCTACACCTTC. This gives the protein CASSQGQGNYGYTF.

The CDR3 is CASSSETHQPQHF. In DNA form, the CDR3 reads TGTGCCAGCAGTTCGGAAACTCATCAGCCCCAGCATTTT. The chain uses TRBV6-5 and TRBJ1-5; D is unclear. The CDR3 extends over 13 amino acids. Trimming shortened V by 4 bases and J by 5 bases, and 9 bases separated the two germline ends. Per germline, CDR1 MNHEY and CDR2 SVGAGI.

A single count supports this clone. V and J are TRBV19 and TRBJ2-6; D is perhaps TRBD1 or TRBD2 (6 bases each). Trimming shortened V by 4 bases and J by 4 bases, and 17 bases separated the two germline ends. Germline lookup yields CDR1 LNHDA and CDR2 SQIVND (reference sequence). This CDR3 comprises 17 residues. CDR3 DNA sequence: TGTGCCAGTAGTAGCACGGGGGCGCTAAGGGGGGCCAACGTCCTGACTTTC. Translating it yields CASSSTGALRGANVLTF.

This chain uses TRBV3-1 (or the pseudogene TRBV3-2) with TRBJ2-6, with D possibly TRBD1 on 6 matching bases. The germline CDR1 and CDR2 sequences are LGHDT and YNNKEL (reference sequence). This CDR3 is built from 15 residues. The V end lost 3 bases, the J end lost 2 bases, and 8 bases lay between the germline ends. The CDR3 nucleotides read TGTGCCAGCAGCCAGCAGGGGACTGGGGCCAACGTCCTGACTTTC. Its protein product is CASSQQGTGANVLTF.